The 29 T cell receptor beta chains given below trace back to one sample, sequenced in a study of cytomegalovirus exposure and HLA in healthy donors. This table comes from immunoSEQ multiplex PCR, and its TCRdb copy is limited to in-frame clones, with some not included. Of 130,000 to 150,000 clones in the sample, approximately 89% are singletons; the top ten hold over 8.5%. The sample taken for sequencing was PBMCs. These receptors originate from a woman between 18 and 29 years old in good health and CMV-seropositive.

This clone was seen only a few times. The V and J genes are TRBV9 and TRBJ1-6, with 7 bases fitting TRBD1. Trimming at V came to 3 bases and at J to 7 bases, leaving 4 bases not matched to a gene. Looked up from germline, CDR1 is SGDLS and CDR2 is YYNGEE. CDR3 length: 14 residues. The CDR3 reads CASSGQGTNSPLHF. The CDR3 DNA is TGTGCCAGCAGCGGACAGGGTACGAATTCACCCCTCCACTTT.

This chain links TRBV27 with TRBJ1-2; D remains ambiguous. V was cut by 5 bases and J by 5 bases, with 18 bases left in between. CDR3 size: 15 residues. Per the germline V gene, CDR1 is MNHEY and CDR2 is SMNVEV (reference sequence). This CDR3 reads CASSPLTRAIYGYTF. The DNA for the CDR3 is TGTGCCAGCAGTCCACTGACCCGAGCGATATATGGCTACACCTTC.

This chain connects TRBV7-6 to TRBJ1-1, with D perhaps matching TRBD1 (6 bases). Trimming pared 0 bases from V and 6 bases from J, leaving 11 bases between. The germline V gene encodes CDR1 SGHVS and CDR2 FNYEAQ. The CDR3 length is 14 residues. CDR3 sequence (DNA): TGTGCCAGCAGCTTAGCAGGGGGAAACGCTGAAGCTTTCTTT. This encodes CASSLAGGNAEAFF.

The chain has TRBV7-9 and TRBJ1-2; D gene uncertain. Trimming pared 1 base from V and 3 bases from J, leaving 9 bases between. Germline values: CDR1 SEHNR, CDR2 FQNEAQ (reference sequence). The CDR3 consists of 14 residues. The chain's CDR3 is CASSLGEGDYGYTF. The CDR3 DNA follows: TGTGCCAGCAGCTTAGGGGAGGGTGACTATGGCTACACCTTC.

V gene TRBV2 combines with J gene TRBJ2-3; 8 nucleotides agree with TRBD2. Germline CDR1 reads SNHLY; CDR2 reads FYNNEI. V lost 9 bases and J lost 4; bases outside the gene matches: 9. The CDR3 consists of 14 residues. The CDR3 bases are TGTGCCAGGCGGGGGGTCACCATCTCAGATACGCAGTATTTT. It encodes CARRGVTISDTQYF.

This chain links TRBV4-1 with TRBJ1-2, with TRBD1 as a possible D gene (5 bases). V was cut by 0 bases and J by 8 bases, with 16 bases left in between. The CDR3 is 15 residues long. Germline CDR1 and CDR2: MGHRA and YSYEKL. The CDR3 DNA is TGCGCCAGCAGCCAAGATTCGCGGGGGAAGGGGGGCTACACCTTC. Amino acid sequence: CASSQDSRGKGGYTF.

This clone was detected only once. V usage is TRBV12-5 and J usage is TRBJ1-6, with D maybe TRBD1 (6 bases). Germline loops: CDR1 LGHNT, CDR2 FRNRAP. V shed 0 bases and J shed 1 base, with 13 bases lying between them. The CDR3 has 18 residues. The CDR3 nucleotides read TGTGCTAGTGGTTTGGTAGGGGAAGGGACATCCTATAATTCACCCCTCCACTTT. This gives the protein CASGLVGEGTSYNSPLHF.

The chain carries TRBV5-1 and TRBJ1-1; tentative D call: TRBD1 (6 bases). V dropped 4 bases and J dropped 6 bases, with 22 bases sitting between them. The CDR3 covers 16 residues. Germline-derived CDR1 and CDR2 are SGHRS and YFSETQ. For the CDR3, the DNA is TGCGCCAGCAGCCGAGGACAGAGCCGCTTCGGTGCTGAAGCTTTCTTT. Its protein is CASSRGQSRFGAEAFF.

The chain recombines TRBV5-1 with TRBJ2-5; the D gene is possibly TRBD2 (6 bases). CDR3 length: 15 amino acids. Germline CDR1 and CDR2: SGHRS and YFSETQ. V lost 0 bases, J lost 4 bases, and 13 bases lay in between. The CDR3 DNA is TGCGCCAGCAGCTTGGCTCAGCGGGCGGGAGAGACCCAGTACTTC. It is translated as CASSLAQRAGETQYF.

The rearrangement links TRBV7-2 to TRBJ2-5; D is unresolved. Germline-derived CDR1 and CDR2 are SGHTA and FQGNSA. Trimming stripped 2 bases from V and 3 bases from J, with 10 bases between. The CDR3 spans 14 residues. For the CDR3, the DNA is TGTGCCAGCAGCTTACCCCCCACAAAAGAGACCCAGTACTTC. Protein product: CASSLPPTKETQYF.

CDR3 protein: CASSVLQGNNQPQHF. DNA for the CDR3: TGTGCCAGTAGTGTTCTACAGGGGAACAATCAGCCCCAGCATTTT. The chain couples TRBV19 to TRBJ1-5, with 7 positions matching TRBD1. The germline V gene encodes CDR1 LNHDA and CDR2 SQIVND (reference sequence). This CDR3 comprises 15 residues. With 5 bases clipped from V and 3 bases from J, the junction kept 7 bases outside the gene matches.

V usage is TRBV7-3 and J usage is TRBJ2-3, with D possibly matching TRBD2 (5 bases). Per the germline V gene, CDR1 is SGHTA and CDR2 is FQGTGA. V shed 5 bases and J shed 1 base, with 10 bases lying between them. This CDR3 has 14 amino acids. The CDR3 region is CASSPLGGTDTQYF. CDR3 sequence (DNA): TGTGCCAGCAGCCCTTTGGGAGGCACAGATACGCAGTATTTT.

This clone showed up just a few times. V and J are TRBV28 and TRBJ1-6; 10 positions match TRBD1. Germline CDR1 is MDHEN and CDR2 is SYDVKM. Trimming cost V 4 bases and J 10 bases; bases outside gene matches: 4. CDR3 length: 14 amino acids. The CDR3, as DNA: TGTGCCAGCAGTTCCGGGACAGGGGAATCACCCCTCCACTTT. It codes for CASSSGTGESPLHF.

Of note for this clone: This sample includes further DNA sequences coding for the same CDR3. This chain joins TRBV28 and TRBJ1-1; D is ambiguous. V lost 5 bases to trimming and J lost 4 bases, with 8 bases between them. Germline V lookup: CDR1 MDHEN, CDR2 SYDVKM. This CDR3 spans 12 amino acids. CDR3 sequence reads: CASSPRGTEAFF. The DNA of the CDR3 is TGTGCCAGCAGTCCCCGGGGCACTGAAGCTTTCTTT.

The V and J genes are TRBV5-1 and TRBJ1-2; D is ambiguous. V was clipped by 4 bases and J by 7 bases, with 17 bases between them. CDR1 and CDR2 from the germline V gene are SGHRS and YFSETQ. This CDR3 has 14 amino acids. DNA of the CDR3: TGCGCCAGCAGCCCCGTGGGAGGCGCGGGTGGCTACACCTTC. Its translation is CASSPVGGAGGYTF.

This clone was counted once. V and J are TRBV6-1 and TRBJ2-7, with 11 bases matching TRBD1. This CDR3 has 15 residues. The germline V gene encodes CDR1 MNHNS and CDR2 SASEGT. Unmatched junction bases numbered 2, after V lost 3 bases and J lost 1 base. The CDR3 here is CASSEGTGGSYEQYF. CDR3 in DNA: TGTGCCAGCAGTGAGGGGACAGGGGGGTCCTACGAGCAGTACTTC.

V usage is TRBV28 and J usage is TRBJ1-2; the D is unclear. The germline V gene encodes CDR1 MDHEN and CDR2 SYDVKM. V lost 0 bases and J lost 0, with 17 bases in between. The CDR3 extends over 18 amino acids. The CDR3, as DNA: TGTGCCAGCAGTTTATGGGGGAGGAAGGGCCCCACTAACTATGGCTACACCTTC. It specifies CASSLWGRKGPTNYGYTF.

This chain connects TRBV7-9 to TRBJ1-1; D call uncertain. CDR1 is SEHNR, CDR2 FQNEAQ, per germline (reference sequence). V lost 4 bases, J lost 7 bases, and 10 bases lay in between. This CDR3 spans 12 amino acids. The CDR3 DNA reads TGTGCCAGCAGCTCCCCCCCAATTGAAGCTTTCTTT. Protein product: CASSSPPIEAFF.

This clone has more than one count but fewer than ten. Written as DNA, the CDR3 is TGTGCCAGCTCACCACCGGGTCAGGGCTTCTATGGCTACACCTTC. Translated: CASSPPGQGFYGYTF. The chain couples TRBV18 to TRBJ1-2; D is possibly TRBD1 (5 bases). The germline V and J ends were trimmed by 0 bases and 4 bases, with 12 bases remaining between them. The CDR3 length is 15 residues. CDR1 is KGHSH, CDR2 LQKENI, per germline.

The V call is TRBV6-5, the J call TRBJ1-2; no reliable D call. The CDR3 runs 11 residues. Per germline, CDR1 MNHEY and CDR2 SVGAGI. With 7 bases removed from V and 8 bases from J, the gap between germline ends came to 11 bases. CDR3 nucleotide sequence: TGTGCCAGCATGAGGGCTGGAGGCTACACCTTC. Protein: CASMRAGGYTF.

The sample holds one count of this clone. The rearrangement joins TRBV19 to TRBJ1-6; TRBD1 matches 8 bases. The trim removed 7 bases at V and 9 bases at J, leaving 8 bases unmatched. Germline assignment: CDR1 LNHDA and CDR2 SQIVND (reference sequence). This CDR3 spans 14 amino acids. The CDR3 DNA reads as TGTGCCAGTACCTCAGGGGGCGAAGTTTCACCCCTCCACTTT. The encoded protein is CASTSGGEVSPLHF.

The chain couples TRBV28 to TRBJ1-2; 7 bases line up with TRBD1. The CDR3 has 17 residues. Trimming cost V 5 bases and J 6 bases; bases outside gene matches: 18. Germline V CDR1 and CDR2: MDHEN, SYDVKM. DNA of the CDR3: TGTGCCAGCAGTACCCCCGGAGGGGCACAGGGGAGTGATGGCTACACCTTC. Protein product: CASSTPGGAQGSDGYTF.

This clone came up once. Here the CDR3 DNA reads TGTGCCAGCAGGGGGGGACAGGGCCTCTATAGCAATCAGCCCCAGCATTTT. Residues: CASRGGQGLYSNQPQHF. The gene calls are TRBV7-8 and TRBJ1-5, with 9 bases that match TRBD1. Germline lookup yields CDR1 SGHVS and CDR2 FQNEAQ. The CDR3 covers 17 residues. V shed 6 bases, J shed 0 bases, and the junction held 9 bases outside the gene matches.

The CDR3 coding sequence is TGTGCCAGCAGTGTAACGGGGAACAATGAGCAGTTCTTC. Amino acid sequence: CASSVTGNNEQFF. The chain has TRBV2 and TRBJ2-1; D is possibly TRBD2 (5 bases). Germline V gene lookup returns CDR1 SNHLY and CDR2 FYNNEI. V lost 4 bases and J 5 bases, leaving 9 bases between the germline ends. The CDR3 has 13 residues.

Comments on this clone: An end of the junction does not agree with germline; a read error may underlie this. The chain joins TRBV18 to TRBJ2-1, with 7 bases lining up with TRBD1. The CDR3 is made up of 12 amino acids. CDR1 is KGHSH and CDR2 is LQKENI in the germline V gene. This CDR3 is CASSLYGQEEIF. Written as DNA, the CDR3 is TGTGCCAGCTCGCTCTACGGACAGGAGGAAATCTTC.

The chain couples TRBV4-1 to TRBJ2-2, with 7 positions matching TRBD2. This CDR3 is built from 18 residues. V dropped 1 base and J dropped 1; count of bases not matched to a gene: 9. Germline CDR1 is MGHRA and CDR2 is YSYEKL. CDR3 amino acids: CASSQANSGGGNTGELFF. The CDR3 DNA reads TGCGCCAGCAGCCAAGCTAATTCGGGCGGGGGGAACACCGGGGAGCTGTTTTTT.

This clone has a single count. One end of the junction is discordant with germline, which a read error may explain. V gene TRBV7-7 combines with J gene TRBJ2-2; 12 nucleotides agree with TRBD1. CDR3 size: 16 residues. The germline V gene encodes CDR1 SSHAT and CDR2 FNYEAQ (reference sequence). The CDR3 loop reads CASSPGTGGWTGELFF. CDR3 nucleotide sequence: TGTGCTAGCAGCCCCGGGACAGGGGGCTGGACCGGGGAGCTGTTTTTT.

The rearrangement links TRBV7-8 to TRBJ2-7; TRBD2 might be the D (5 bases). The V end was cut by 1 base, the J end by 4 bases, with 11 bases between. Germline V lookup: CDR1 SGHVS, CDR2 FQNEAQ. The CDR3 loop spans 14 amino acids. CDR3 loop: CASSLDRRYYEQYF. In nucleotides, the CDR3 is TGTGCCAGCAGCTTAGATCGGAGGTATTACGAGCAGTACTTC.

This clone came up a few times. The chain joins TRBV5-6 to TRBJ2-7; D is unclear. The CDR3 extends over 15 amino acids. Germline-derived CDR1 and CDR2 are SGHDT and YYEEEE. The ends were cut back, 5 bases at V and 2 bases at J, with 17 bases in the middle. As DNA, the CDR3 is TGTGCCAGCAGGCCACAGCCTATTCCCACCTACGAGCAGTACTTC. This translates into CASRPQPIPTYEQYF.